Presented here are 19 T cell receptor beta chains from one specimen sequenced in a study of blood T cell repertoires in COVID-19. TCRdb's table, derived via immunoSEQ multiplex PCR, lists solely in-frame clones and lacks some. The data contain roughly 280,000 clones, about 90% of them singletons. Material: peripheral blood. The source of these receptors is a woman aged 50 to 65 who had recovered from COVID-19.

Regarding this clone: At the DNA level, this CDR3 is encoded by other sequences in the same sample as well. This rearrangement joins TRBV6-5 to TRBJ2-6; D is unclear. This CDR3 is built from 13 residues. CDR1 and CDR2 from the germline V gene are MNHEY and SVGAGI. V lost 5 bases and J lost 4, with 6 bases in between. The CDR3 protein is CASSLSGANVLTF. DNA of the CDR3: TGTGCCAGCAGTCTCTCCGGGGCCAACGTCCTGACTTTC.

This rearrangement joins TRBV10-3 to TRBJ2-3, with TRBD2 matching 8 bases. This CDR3 spans 14 amino acids. Germline V gene data show CDR1 as ENHRY and CDR2 as SYGVKD. The V segment lost 5 bases and the J segment 4 bases; nucleotides outside the gene matches: 5. CDR3 region: CAISYNGGADTQYF. The CDR3 DNA is TGTGCCATCAGTTACAACGGGGGGGCAGATACGCAGTATTTT.

The chain carries TRBV5-1 and TRBJ2-1, with 11 bases aligning to TRBD2. CDR1 and CDR2 (germline): SGHRS, YFSETQ. The CDR3 covers 15 residues. Losses at the gene ends were 2 bases for V and 6 bases for J; bases not matched to a gene: 4. As DNA, the CDR3 is TGCGCCAGCAGCTTCGGACTAGCGGGTACCAATGAGCAGTTCTTC. This translates into CASSFGLAGTNEQFF.

This sequence joins TRBV5-4 and TRBJ2-5, with D possibly TRBD2 on 6 matching bases. Trimming pared 4 bases from V and 12 bases from J, leaving 19 bases between. This CDR3 spans 13 amino acids. Per germline, CDR1 SGHNT and CDR2 YYREEE (reference sequence). CDR3 in amino acids: CASSAWEVEREYF. CDR3 nucleotides: TGTGCCAGCAGCGCCTGGGAGGTGGAGCGGGAGTACTTC.

Points on this clone: Mismatch with germline at one junction end may stem from a read error. This chain connects TRBV7-7 to TRBJ2-1; TRBD1 agrees at 7 bases. The CDR3 is made up of 14 amino acids. Germline lookup yields CDR1 SSHAT and CDR2 FNYEAQ (reference sequence). The DNA for the CDR3 is TGTGCTAGCAGCCCTGGGACAGACCAGGGGGAGCAGTTCTTC. It encodes CASSPGTDQGEQFF.

This clone appeared a few times. The chain recombines TRBV5-4 with TRBJ2-7; possible D gene TRBD1, 6 bases. Germline CDR1 and CDR2: SGHNT and YYREEE (reference sequence). V lost 2 bases, J lost 2 bases, and 8 bases lay in between. CDR3 length equals 13 residues. The CDR3 sequence is CASSLNRAYEQYF. CDR3 coding DNA: TGTGCCAGCAGCTTAAACAGGGCCTACGAGCAGTACTTC.

A single count supports this clone. V gene TRBV24-1 combines with J gene TRBJ2-3; 8 positions match TRBD2. The CDR3 has 17 residues. Germline CDR1 reads KGHDR; CDR2 reads SFDVKD. V was pared by 4 bases and J by 3 bases, with 11 bases of the junction left unmatched. The CDR3 DNA reads TGTGCCACCAGTGAACTCCCGGGACTAGGCACGACAGATACGCAGTATTTT. This codes for CATSELPGLGTTDTQYF.

The chain carries TRBV30 and TRBJ1-2, with a weak D call TRBD1 (5 bases). The CDR3 has 12 amino acids. The germline V and J ends were trimmed by 5 bases and 4 bases, with 11 bases remaining between them. CDR1 is GTSNPN, CDR2 SVGIG, per germline (reference sequence). CDR3 residues: CAWDSFPYGYTF. The CDR3 region has the DNA TGTGCCTGGGACAGTTTTCCCTATGGCTACACCTTC. Full variable domain (outside the CDR3, taken from reference TRBV30 and TRBJ1-2): SQTIHQWPATLVQPVGSPLSLECTVEGTSNPNLYWYRQAAGRGLQLLFYSVGIGQISSEVPQNLSASRPQDRQFILSSKKLLLSDSGFYLCAWDSFPYGYTFGSGTRLTVV.

V usage is TRBV6-5 and J usage is TRBJ1-2; 12 nucleotides line up with TRBD1. The ends lost 1 base at V and 2 bases at J; junction bases unmatched: 2. The germline V gene has CDR1 MNHEY and CDR2 SVGAGI. This CDR3 is built from 16 residues. The CDR3 sequence: CASSYLGQGANYGYTF. The CDR3 DNA reads TGTGCCAGCAGTTACTTGGGACAGGGGGCCAACTATGGCTACACCTTC.

The chain has TRBV21-1 and TRBJ2-7; no DNA check was done on the table's D call, TRBD2. TRBV21-1 is a pseudogene locus. The CDR3 is 16 amino acids. Here the CDR3 DNA reads TGTGCCAGCAGCAAAGGTGTGCGCGGGGGGTTCGACGAGCAGTACTTC. Translating it yields CASSKGVRGGFDEQYF.

CDR3 sequence (DNA): TGCGCCAGCAGAGAACCCGCGGCCACCGGGGAGCTGTTTTTT. It codes for CASREPAATGELFF. The V gene is TRBV5-1, the J gene TRBJ2-2; D gene ambiguous. Trimming pared 5 bases from V and 4 bases from J, leaving 12 bases between. The CDR3 sequence is 14 residues long. The germline gives CDR1 SGHRS, CDR2 YFSETQ.

The V and J genes are TRBV5-1 and TRBJ2-2; possible D gene TRBD1, 6 bases. Germline V gives CDR1 SGHRS, CDR2 YFSETQ. This CDR3 has 14 residues. V lost 4 bases and J 4 bases, leaving 11 bases between the germline ends. CDR3 residues: CASSKSGVTGELFF. CDR3 bases: TGCGCCAGCAGCAAATCAGGGGTCACCGGGGAGCTGTTTTTT. The full variable domain, with the rest looked up from reference TRBV5-1 and TRBJ2-2, is KAGVTQTPRYLIKTRGQQVTLSCSPISGHRSVSWYQQTPGQGLQFLFEYFSETQRNKGNFPGRFSGRQFSNSRSEMNVSTLELGDSALYLCASSKSGVTGELFFGEGSRLTVL.

The genes are TRBV27 and TRBJ1-5; TRBD1 aligns across 10 bases. Germline CDR1 MNHEY, CDR2 SMNVEV (reference sequence). J was trimmed by 6 bases and V by 3 bases; bases with no gene match: 8. The CDR3 has 16 amino acids. CDR3 amino acids: CASSFLGQGESQPQHF. The CDR3 DNA follows: TGTGCCAGCAGTTTCCTCGGACAGGGGGAGAGTCAGCCCCAGCATTTT.

The chain combines TRBV5-6 with TRBJ1-3; 7 bases are a match to TRBD1. J gave up 0 bases and V 0 bases, and 3 bases lay outside the gene matches. This CDR3 contains 16 residues. Per germline, CDR1 SGHDT and CDR2 YYEEEE. CDR3 loop: CASSLGRTGSGNTIYF. CDR3 DNA sequence: TGTGCCAGCAGCTTGGGTAGGACAGGCTCTGGAAACACCATATATTTT.

This chain joins TRBV9 and TRBJ2-5; a weak D match, TRBD1 (6 bases). Germline assignment: CDR1 SGDLS and CDR2 YYNGEE. V lost 4 bases and J lost 1, with 20 bases in between. This CDR3 comprises 17 residues. The CDR3 loop is CASSPFQGTNTQETQYF. The CDR3 DNA sequence: TGTGCCAGCAGCCCATTCCAGGGGACCAATACCCAAGAGACCCAGTACTTC.

This clone has a single count. This rearrangement joins TRBV7-9 to TRBJ2-7; 7 positions agree with TRBD2. The germline V gene has CDR1 SEHNR and CDR2 FQNEAQ (reference sequence). V lost 4 bases to trimming and J lost 5 bases; unmatched junction nucleotides: 17. This CDR3 region has 17 residues. CDR3 in amino acids: CASSYPMGGDLGDEQYF. The CDR3 nucleotides are TGTGCCAGCAGCTACCCCATGGGAGGGGACCTCGGGGACGAGCAGTACTTC.

The chain links TRBV19 to TRBJ1-6; maybe TRBD1 (6 bases). V lost 2 bases to trimming and J lost 8 bases, with 13 bases between them. Germline assignment: CDR1 LNHDA and CDR2 SQIVND (reference sequence). The CDR3 length is 15 residues. CDR3 DNA: TGTGCCAGTAGTATATATACAGGGTCGGATTCACCCCTCCACTTT. This gives the protein CASSIYTGSDSPLHF.

The chain is built from TRBV4-3 and TRBJ1-2; D remains unclear. The V gene lost 3 bases and the J gene lost 1 base, with 9 bases spanning the gap. Germline loops: CDR1 LGHNA, CDR2 YSLEER. The CDR3 runs 14 residues. CDR3 region: CASSQALGNYGYTF. The CDR3, as DNA: TGCGCCAGCAGCCAGGCCCTTGGTAACTATGGCTACACCTTC.

The V call is TRBV19, the J call TRBJ1-5, with D hard to call. V lost 3 bases and J 2 bases, leaving 11 bases between the germline ends. Germline V gene lookup returns CDR1 LNHDA and CDR2 SQIVND (reference sequence). The CDR3 runs 15 residues. The CDR3 nucleotides are TGTGCCAGTAGTATCGTGGAGCGCGGCAATCAGCCCCAGCATTTT. It is translated as CASSIVERGNQPQHF.